What follows describes a single TCR beta chain. As yet, its antigen is unknown. The PCR used 60 Vbeta and 13 Jbeta primers. Clones were read by immunoSEQ multiplex PCR, and TCRdb kept only the in-frame ones, dropping some. In the table there are approximately 190,000 clones, about 86% of which are singletons. The CDR3 spans 14 residues. Germline lookup yields CDR1 MRHNA and CDR2 SNTAGT. The J segment lost 8 bases and the V segment lost 3 bases, leaving 8 bases of the junction unmatched. These data belong to a study of cytomegalovirus exposure and HLA in healthy donors. Background on the study: In an earlier analysis, 95 million to 130 million unique TCR beta sequences were found from approximately 170 million T cells. Study results and limitations: Presence/absence comparisons presumed near-even sequencing depth among donors. The authors enumerated 164 TCR beta chains as linked to cytomegalovirus.

Sample: PBMCs. This sequence originates from a man aged 35 to 55 in good health and CMV-seropositive. This rearrangement joins TRBV6-4 to TRBJ1-2; 8 positions match TRBD1. The CDR3 DNA is TGTGCCAGCAGTGAATACCAGGGGGCGGAAGGCTACACCTTC. It is translated as CASSEYQGAEGYTF.